Listed below are T cell receptor beta chains from one sample, sequenced in a study of cytomegalovirus exposure and HLA in healthy donors. Profiling relied on immunoSEQ multiplex PCR, and the TCRdb table lists in-frame clones only, not all of them. Of about 160,000 clones in the sample, 80% to 90% were seen once. The specimen sequenced was PBMCs. The receptors were sampled from a woman between 18 and 29 years old in good health and CMV-seronegative. CDR3s include the opening cysteine and the closing phenylalanine or tryptophan.

V	J	CDR3
TRBV10-3	TRBJ2-2	CAISVQTGELFF
TRBV10-3	TRBJ2-2	CAISELDREAGELFF
TRBV4-2	TRBJ1-4	CASSQSVYATNEKLFF
TRBV11-3	TRBJ2-5	CASSLPIVSPETQYF
TRBV18	TRBJ1-1	CASSDRVGTGVMNTEAFF
TRBV18	TRBJ2-7	CASSSGQGVGEQYF
TRBV27	TRBJ2-7	CASSLSVGTVTYEQYF
TRBV5-4	TRBJ2-7	CASSLVDRSTYEQYF
TRBV6-5	TRBJ1-1	CASSPRGTRPEAFF
TRBV15	TRBJ1-1	CATSRGGGGGSEAFF
TRBV2	TRBJ2-7	CASRRTGGPYEQYF
TRBV7-9	TRBJ2-1	CASSLQTSGRYNEQFF
TRBV5-6	TRBJ2-7	CASSPRDSRYEQYF
TRBV2	TRBJ2-5	CASSEYSGADQETQYF
TRBV7-8	TRBJ1-1	CASSLERAGRVEAFF
TRBV5-8	TRBJ2-3	CASSLGLAGEDTQYF
TRBV5-6	TRBJ1-5	CASSLAARVPQHF
TRBV6-1	TRBJ2-7	CASSEFTGGPYEQYF
TRBV5-1	TRBJ1-3	CASSLSGAGNTIYF
TRBV27	TRBJ2-1	CASSSDNEQFF
TRBV30	TRBJ1-1	CARTVPNTEAFF
TRBV19	TRBJ1-6	CASSSDSSPLHF
TRBV4-2	TRBJ2-1	CASSRNRDRGNGEQFF
TRBV19	TRBJ2-1	CASSIQAGFVNEQFF
TRBV19	TRBJ2-7	CASRRQGSYEQYF
TRBV10-2	TRBJ2-2	CASSEKAGGRSGELFF
TRBV11-3	TRBJ1-1	CASSLGQVNTEAFF
TRBV5-6	TRBJ2-5	CASQGGETQYF
TRBV6-5	TRBJ2-1	CASSYGLGYNEQFF
TRBV7-7	TRBJ2-7	CASSLDRGAYEQYF
TRBV28	TRBJ1-1	CASSLGQGKTEAFF
TRBV7-9	TRBJ2-3	CASSLEWESDTQYF
TRBV6-4	TRBJ2-3	CASSAGTGGTDTQYF
TRBV13	TRBJ2-3	CASTKRTIGVDTQYF
TRBV7-9	.	CASSSTGYEQYF
TRBV20-1	TRBJ2-4	CSAYRENIQYF
TRBV5-1	TRBJ2-3	CASRVGQGPPTDTQYF
TRBV28	TRBJ2-6	CASSFRRQGTSGSGANVLTF
TRBV4-3	TRBJ2-7	CASSLPNSLAYSYEQYF
TRBV18	TRBJ2-5	CASSSGTQQETQYF
TRBV28	TRBJ2-1	CASVGGTGYNEQFF
TRBV6-1	TRBJ2-7	CASLLAGPFYEQYF
TRBV28	TRBJ2-7	CASRGGYPYEQYF
TRBV28	TRBJ1-1	CASSLGGGTEAFF
TRBV10-3	TRBJ2-7	CATSGNLYEQYF
TRBV13	TRBJ2-3	CASSPQDRLTDTQYF
TRBV6-1	TRBJ2-1	CASSEKGSGIRNEQFF
TRBV6-5	TRBJ1-5	CASSRQGDHQPQHF
TRBV30	TRBJ2-2	CAWSVRDRDLTGELFF
TRBV13	TRBJ2-1	CASSKAGGSYNEQFF
TRBV10-3	TRBJ2-7	CAISDSREGTPYEQYF